Listed below are T cell receptor beta chains from one sample, sequenced in a study of shared clonotypes between healthy human individuals. Generated by immunoSEQ multiplex PCR, the TCRdb table keeps only in-frame clones and is missing some. The sample comprises about 960,000 clones, about three quarters of which are singletons, and about 1.5% rests with the top ten. The sequencing sample was made of memory CD4+ T cells sorted from blood. These receptors originate from a man between 18 and 35 years old in good health. Both conserved end residues are part of each CDR3. The D gene is left open where the match is weak. A row's size may be missing; if present it is once, few, many or a size class.

J gene: TRBJ1-2; clone size: once; D gene: .; V gene: TRBV29-1; CDR3 length: 13; CDR3 protein: CSVAQTPNYGYTF; CDR3 DNA: TGCAGCGTAGCACAAACCCCTAACTATGGCTACACCTTC
J gene: TRBJ2-3; clone size: .; D gene: TRBD2; V gene: TRBV30; CDR3 length: 15; CDR3 protein: CAWSVVTSGRDTQYF; CDR3 DNA: TGTGCCTGGAGTGTAGTGACTAGCGGGAGGGATACGCAGTATTTT
J gene: TRBJ2-7; clone size: .; D gene: TRBD2; V gene: TRBV5-1; CDR3 length: 15; CDR3 protein: CASSPAGLAADGQYF; CDR3 DNA: TGCGCCAGCAGCCCGGCAGGGCTAGCGGCAGACGGGCAGTACTTC
J gene: TRBJ2-3; clone size: .; D gene: .; V gene: TRBV29-1; CDR3 length: 12; CDR3 protein: CSARSTTDTQYF; CDR3 DNA: TGCAGCGCCAGGTCGACCACAGATACGCAGTATTTT
J gene: TRBJ2-1; clone size: .; D gene: .; V gene: TRBV19; CDR3 length: 16; CDR3 protein: CASSTTRLGGGGEQFF; CDR3 DNA: TGTGCCAGTAGTACCACTAGACTAGGTGGAGGAGGTGAGCAGTTCTTC
J gene: TRBJ1-3; clone size: few; D gene: TRBD1; V gene: TRBV5-1; CDR3 length: 17; CDR3 protein: CASSFLGTGGSGNTIYF; CDR3 DNA: TGCGCCAGCAGCTTCCTTGGGACAGGGGGCTCTGGAAACACCATATATTTT
J gene: TRBJ1-5; clone size: few; D gene: TRBD1; V gene: TRBV19; CDR3 length: 16; CDR3 protein: CASRSQGGGSNQPQHF; CDR3 DNA: TGTGCCAGTAGGTCACAGGGGGGTGGGAGCAATCAGCCCCAGCATTTT
J gene: TRBJ2-5; clone size: .; D gene: .; V gene: TRBV6-6; CDR3 length: 15; CDR3 protein: CASSYSSLYGETQYF; CDR3 DNA: TGTGCCAGCAGTTACTCGAGCTTATACGGAGAGACCCAGTACTTC
J gene: TRBJ1-2; clone size: .; D gene: .; V gene: TRBV19; CDR3 length: 13; CDR3 protein: CASSTPVDYGYTF; CDR3 DNA: TGTGCCAGTAGTACCCCGGTCGACTATGGCTACACCTTC
J gene: TRBJ1-6; clone size: .; D gene: TRBD1; V gene: TRBV2; CDR3 length: 13; CDR3 protein: CASGTAENSPLHF; CDR3 DNA: TGTGCCAGCGGGACAGCCGAAAATTCACCCCTCCACTTT
J gene: TRBJ2-1; clone size: once; D gene: TRBD1; V gene: TRBV9; CDR3 length: 15; CDR3 protein: CASTLGDSSYNEQFF; CDR3 DNA: TGTGCCAGCACCCTAGGGGACAGCTCCTACAATGAGCAGTTCTTC
J gene: TRBJ2-2; clone size: .; D gene: .; V gene: TRBV28; CDR3 length: 12; CDR3 protein: CASSLGSGELFF; CDR3 DNA: TGTGCCAGCAGTCTCGGATCCGGGGAGCTGTTTTTT
J gene: TRBJ1-6; clone size: .; D gene: .; V gene: TRBV9; CDR3 length: 16; CDR3 protein: CASSVGISSYNSPLHF; CDR3 DNA: TGTGCCAGCAGCGTAGGGATTAGCTCCTATAATTCACCCCTCCACTTT
J gene: TRBJ2-7; clone size: .; D gene: TRBD1; V gene: TRBV6-1; CDR3 length: 13; CDR3 protein: CASFGTGEYEQYF; CDR3 DNA: TGTGCCAGCTTCGGGACAGGGGAATACGAGCAGTACTTC
J gene: TRBJ1-3; clone size: .; D gene: .; V gene: TRBV30; CDR3 length: 16; CDR3 protein: CAWSVYGDTSGNTIYF; CDR3 DNA: TGTGCCTGGAGTGTGTACGGGGACACCTCTGGAAACACCATATATTTT
J gene: TRBJ2-5; clone size: .; D gene: TRBD2; V gene: TRBV19; CDR3 length: 13; CDR3 protein: CATSSGNQETQYF; CDR3 DNA: TGTGCCACCTCTAGCGGGAACCAAGAGACCCAGTACTTC
J gene: TRBJ2-7; clone size: .; D gene: .; V gene: TRBV4-1; CDR3 length: 12; CDR3 protein: CASSQEIGEQYF; CDR3 DNA: TGCGCCAGCAGCCAAGAAATTGGCGAGCAGTACTTC
J gene: TRBJ2-7; clone size: few; D gene: .; V gene: TRBV10-1; CDR3 length: 13; CDR3 protein: CASSADRIGEQYF; CDR3 DNA: TGCGCCAGCAGCGCTGACAGAATCGGGGAGCAGTACTTC
J gene: TRBJ2-7; clone size: few; D gene: TRBD1; V gene: TRBV18; CDR3 length: 13; CDR3 protein: CASSPDRVYEQYF; CDR3 DNA: TGTGCCAGCTCACCGGACAGGGTGTACGAGCAGTACTTC
J gene: TRBJ2-7; clone size: .; D gene: TRBD2; V gene: TRBV28; CDR3 length: 17; CDR3 protein: CASSFGGLAGGPHEQYF; CDR3 DNA: TGTGCCAGCAGTTTTGGGGGTCTGGCGGGAGGGCCTCACGAGCAGTACTTC
J gene: TRBJ2-5; clone size: .; D gene: TRBD2; V gene: TRBV7-7; CDR3 length: 14; CDR3 protein: CASSSGGGPKTQYF; CDR3 DNA: TGTGCTAGCAGCTCTGGCGGGGGGCCGAAGACCCAGTACTTC
J gene: TRBJ1-3; clone size: .; D gene: TRBD1; V gene: TRBV5-4; CDR3 length: 18; CDR3 protein: CASSPRDRGSTSGNTIYF; CDR3 DNA: TGTGCCAGCAGCCCCCGGGACAGGGGGTCTACTTCTGGAAACACCATATATTTT
J gene: TRBJ2-7; clone size: few; D gene: .; V gene: TRBV30; CDR3 length: 15; CDR3 protein: CAWSRPGVASYEQYF; CDR3 DNA: TGTGCCTGGAGTAGACCGGGAGTTGCTTCGTACGAGCAGTACTTC
J gene: TRBJ2-7; clone size: .; D gene: TRBD1; V gene: TRBV19; CDR3 length: 13; CDR3 protein: CASSRQGDDEQYF; CDR3 DNA: TGTGCCAGTAGTCGACAGGGAGACGACGAGCAGTACTTC
J gene: TRBJ1-6; clone size: .; D gene: .; V gene: TRBV7-2; CDR3 length: 16; CDR3 protein: CASSLDRVWNNSPLHF; CDR3 DNA: TGTGCCAGCAGCTTAGACAGGGTGTGGAATAATTCACCCCTCCACTTT
J gene: TRBJ2-7; clone size: .; D gene: TRBD2; V gene: TRBV10-3; CDR3 length: 15; CDR3 protein: CAIRAHSGPSYEQYF; CDR3 DNA: TGTGCCATCAGAGCCCATAGCGGGCCCTCCTACGAGCAGTACTTC